The next 18 T cell receptor beta chains were all read from a single sample in a study of low-dose radiotherapy and immunotherapy resistance in tumors. TRAV- and TRBV-specific primers were used for first-strand cDNA, which covered alpha and beta chains. It was with a constant-region primer and a V-primer adapter that TCRs were amplified over around 19 PCR cycles. From the reads, TCRdb called clonotypes with MiXCR, one entry per CDR3 protein. The table shows some 13,000 distinct CDR3 sequences, with approximately 68% occurring only once. Receptors were obtained from a human donor with advanced metastatic prostate, ovarian, gallbladder or colorectal cancer (not recorded which). This table probably holds off-target reads from a library built for another chain.

This clonotype was detected only once. The chain is built from TRBV12-3 or TRBV12-4 and TRBJ1-2; TRBD1 is a possible D gene (5 bases). V lost 6 bases and J 3 bases, leaving 11 bases between the germline ends. The CDR3 loop spans 13 amino acids. This CDR3 is CASRGDDYYGYTF. The CDR3 DNA follows: TGTGCCAGCAGAGGGGACGATTACTATGGCTACACCTTC.

This clonotype was seen a few times. V is TRBV7-8 and J is TRBJ1-2; maybe TRBD1 (5 bases). V lost 3 bases and J lost 4, with 15 bases in between. The CDR3 is 15 amino acids. Germline CDR1 and CDR2: SGHVS and FQNEAQ. The CDR3, as DNA: TGTGCCAGCAGCTTGGGGCAAAATCCCCCCTATGGCTACACCTTC. Translation: CASSLGQNPPYGYTF.

This clonotype was observed a handful of times. V gene TRBV19 combines with J gene TRBJ2-3, with 8 nucleotides matching TRBD1. V was pared by 5 bases and J by 2 bases, with 15 bases of the junction left unmatched. Germline values: CDR1 LNHDA, CDR2 SQIVND (reference sequence). The CDR3 consists of 18 residues. The CDR3 nucleotides read TGTGCCAGTAGTGGAGGACAGGGAGGCCACCCGGACACAGATACGCAGTATTTT. It yields the protein CASSGGQGGHPDTDTQYF.

The chain combines TRBV6-6 with TRBJ2-7; 9 positions match TRBD1. The CDR3 sequence is 16 residues long. Germline CDR1 reads MNHNY; CDR2 reads SVGAGI (reference sequence). The trim removed 4 bases at V and 4 bases at J, leaving 11 bases unmatched. CDR3 loop: CASSSTDRGGRYEQYF. The CDR3 DNA is TGTGCCAGCAGTTCCACTGACAGGGGGGGGAGGTACGAGCAGTACTTC.

This rearrangement joins TRBV6-8 to TRBJ2-5; perhaps TRBD2 as D (5 bases). Germline V CDR1 and CDR2: MNHGY, SAAAGT. CDR3 length equals 14 residues. Trimming took off 6 bases at V and 0 bases at J, with 11 bases between the two ends. The CDR3 DNA reads TGTGCCAGCAGGGAGGCTAGGGACCAAGAGACCCAGTACTTC. This gives the protein CASREARDQETQYF.

This sequence joins TRBV12-3 or TRBV12-4 and TRBJ2-7; D perhaps matches TRBD1 (5 bases). Trimming removed 4 bases at V and 0 bases at J, with 13 bases between. The CDR3 consists of 15 residues. CDR3 bases: TGTGCCAGCAGTTGGGAAGGGGTTAGCTCCTACGAGCAGTACTTC. This sequence encodes CASSWEGVSSYEQYF.

This chain connects TRBV11-2 to TRBJ2-1; D unclear. CDR3 length: 15 residues. V lost 4 bases and J 9 bases, leaving 19 bases between the germline ends. The germline V gene has CDR1 SGHAT and CDR2 FQNNGV. In nucleotides, the CDR3 is TGTGCCAGCAGCTATCAAAATAGCCTGTACGGTGAGCAGTTCTTC. Its translation: CASSYQNSLYGEQFF.

This chain links TRBV29-1 with TRBJ2-3; 10 bases are a match to TRBD2. CDR1 and CDR2 from the germline V gene are SQVTM and ANQGSEA. This CDR3 region has 14 residues. Trimming cost V 3 bases and J 6 bases; bases outside gene matches: 6. CDR3 protein: CSVETSGPPDTQYF. The DNA of the CDR3 is TGCAGCGTTGAGACTAGCGGGCCTCCCGATACGCAGTATTTT.

This chain joins TRBV12-3 or TRBV12-4 and TRBJ2-1, with D maybe TRBD2 (6 bases). The CDR3 covers 17 residues. Deletions cut 6 bases from V and 8 bases from J, with 26 bases between. The CDR3 sequence: CASSRLDILGGYHEQFF. The DNA for the CDR3 is TGTGCCAGCAGCCGATTAGATATCCTGGGGGGTTATCATGAGCAGTTCTTC.

The rearrangement joins TRBV6-5 to TRBJ2-3; D is uncertain. CDR1 and CDR2 from the germline V gene are MNHEY and SVGAGI. The V end lost 6 bases, the J end lost 0 bases, and 4 bases lay between the germline ends. CDR3 length equals 12 residues. This chain's CDR3 is CASRGSTDTQYF. The CDR3 DNA sequence: TGTGCCAGCAGGGGTAGCACAGATACGCAGTATTTT.

The chain employs TRBV18 and TRBJ1-2; D gene unclear. The CDR3 extends over 14 amino acids. Germline CDR1 KGHSH, CDR2 LQKENI. V dropped 2 bases and J dropped 8 bases, with 15 bases sitting between them. The CDR3 sequence: CASSPTQGPLGYTF. For the CDR3, the DNA is TGTGCCAGCTCACCAACCCAAGGCCCCTTGGGCTACACCTTC.

The genes are TRBV3-1 and TRBJ2-7; TRBD2 agrees at 8 bases. Germline assignment: CDR1 LGHDT and CDR2 YNNKEL (reference sequence). This CDR3 contains 15 residues. The V gene end was trimmed by 4 bases and the J gene end by 6 bases; junction bases not matched to a gene: 11. CDR3 residues: CASSPGPTRGGEQYF. Written as DNA, the CDR3 is TGTGCCAGCAGCCCCGGACCCACCCGGGGGGGCGAGCAGTACTTC.

This sequence joins TRBV5-1 and TRBJ1-1; D is possibly TRBD1 (5 bases). The CDR3 has 18 amino acids. Germline CDR1 SGHRS, CDR2 YFSETQ. Trimming removed 1 base from V and 2 bases from J, with 21 bases in between. The CDR3 DNA sequence: TGCGCCAGCAGCTTGCGCAGGAGAGGACGAGGGGCAAACACTGAAGCTTTCTTT. Translated: CASSLRRRGRGANTEAFF. The full variable domain, completed using reference TRBV5-1 and TRBJ1-1, is KAGVTQTPRYLIKTRGQQVTLSCSPISGHRSVSWYQQTPGQGLQFLFEYFSETQRNKGNFPGRFSGRQFSNSRSEMNVSTLELGDSALYLCASSLRRRGRGANTEAFFGQGTRLTVV.

This chain connects TRBV20-1 to TRBJ1-6; possibly TRBD1 for D (6 bases). Germline CDR1 and CDR2: DFQATT and SNEGSKA (reference sequence). With 6 bases removed from V and 8 bases from J, the gap between germline ends came to 17 bases. The CDR3 is made up of 14 amino acids. The CDR3 here is CSASITEGDSPLHF. In DNA, the CDR3 is TGCAGTGCCTCTATAACCGAGGGGGATTCACCCCTCCACTTT.

The chain uses TRBV12-5 and TRBJ2-5, with a possible D match to TRBD2 (6 bases). The length of the CDR3 is 14 residues. The germline CDR1 and CDR2 sequences are LGHNT and FRNRAP. Trimming removed 7 bases from V and 5 bases from J, with 17 bases in between. The CDR3 region is CASASLMEGETQYF. The CDR3 region has the DNA TGTGCTAGTGCCTCCCTTATGGAGGGGGAGACCCAGTACTTC.

V is TRBV4-1 and J is TRBJ2-3; no firm D call. The CDR3 contains 14 residues. The germline V gene encodes CDR1 MGHRA and CDR2 YSYEKL. V dropped 4 bases and J dropped 2 bases, with 10 bases sitting between them. CDR3 region: CASSPGPFTDTQYF. For the CDR3, the DNA is TGCGCCAGCAGCCCAGGCCCCTTCACAGATACGCAGTATTTT.

The genes are TRBV6-1 and TRBJ2-2; D remains ambiguous. V dropped 4 bases and J dropped 3 bases, with 3 bases sitting between them. Per germline, CDR1 MNHNS and CDR2 SASEGT. CDR3 length equals 12 residues. CDR3 region: CASSVYTGELFF. CDR3 DNA sequence: TGTGCCAGCAGTGTATACACCGGGGAGCTGTTTTTT.

The V and J genes are TRBV6-1 and TRBJ2-1, with D perhaps matching TRBD1 or TRBD2 (6 bases each). This CDR3 region has 16 residues. V dropped 3 bases and J dropped 6 bases, with 18 bases sitting between them. Per the germline V gene, CDR1 is MNHNS and CDR2 is SASEGT. The CDR3 reads CASSDPGGPTGNEQFF. CDR3 nucleotide sequence: TGTGCCAGCAGTGATCCCGGGGGCCCTACTGGCAATGAGCAGTTCTTC.